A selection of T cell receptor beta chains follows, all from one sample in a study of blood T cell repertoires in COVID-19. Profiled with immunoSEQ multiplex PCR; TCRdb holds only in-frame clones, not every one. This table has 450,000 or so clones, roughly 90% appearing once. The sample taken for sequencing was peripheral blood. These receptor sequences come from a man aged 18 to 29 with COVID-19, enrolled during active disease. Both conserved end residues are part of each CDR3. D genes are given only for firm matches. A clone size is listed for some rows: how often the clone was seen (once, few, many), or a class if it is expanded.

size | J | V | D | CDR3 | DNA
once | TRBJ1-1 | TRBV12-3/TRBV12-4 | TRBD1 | CASSRLKGTGSSF | TGTGCCAGCTCTCGCCTAAAAGGGACAGGGTCCTCTTTT
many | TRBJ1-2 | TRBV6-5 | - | CASRGRPFYGYTF | TGTGCCAGCAGGGGCCGCCCCTTCTATGGCTACACCTTC
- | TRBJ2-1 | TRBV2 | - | CASSEAWAEKFF | TGTGCCAGCAGTGAAGCGTGGGCCGAGAAGTTCTTC
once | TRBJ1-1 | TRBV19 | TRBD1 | CASSTIDGTANTEAFF | TGTGCCAGTAGTACTATTGATGGGACAGCAAACACTGAAGCTTTCTTT
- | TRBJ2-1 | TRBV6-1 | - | CASSAFGSAASSYNEQFF | TGTGCCAGCAGTGCATTTGGGTCTGCGGCGAGCTCCTACAATGAGCAGTTCTTC
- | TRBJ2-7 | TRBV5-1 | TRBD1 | CASSPRRDRGQVNEQYF | TGCGCCAGCAGTCCACGCCGGGACAGGGGGCAAGTCAACGAGCAGTACTTC
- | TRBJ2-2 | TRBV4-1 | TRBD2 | CASSQFSAGVPGELFF | TGCGCCAGCAGCCAATTTTCAGCGGGGGTTCCCGGGGAGCTGTTTTTT
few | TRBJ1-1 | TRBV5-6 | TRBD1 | CASSFLDRENTEAFF | TGTGCCAGCAGCTTCCTAGACAGGGAAAACACTGAAGCTTTCTTT
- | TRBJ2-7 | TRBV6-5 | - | CASSYDPGGEQYF | TGTGCCAGCAGTTACGACCCCGGCGGGGAGCAGTACTTC
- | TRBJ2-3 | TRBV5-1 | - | CASSLSQGTDTQYF | TGCGCCAGCAGCTTGAGTCAGGGCACAGATACGCAGTATTTT
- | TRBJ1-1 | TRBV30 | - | CAWSWGGTAGTEAFF | TGTGCCTGGAGTTGGGGTGGGACCGCGGGGACTGAAGCTTTCTTT
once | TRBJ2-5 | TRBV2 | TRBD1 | CASRRGDYDRGTAETQYF | TGTGCCAGCAGGAGGGGGGACTACGACAGGGGGACCGCAGAGACCCAGTACTTC
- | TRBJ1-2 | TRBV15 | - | CATSPQSGGPYGYTF | TGTGCCACCAGCCCCCAGTCGGGGGGCCCCTATGGCTACACCTTC
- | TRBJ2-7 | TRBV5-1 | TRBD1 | CASSVGTGGSYEQYF | TGCGCCAGCAGCGTAGGGACAGGGGGCTCCTACGAGCAGTACTTC
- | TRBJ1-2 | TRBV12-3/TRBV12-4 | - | CASRQGPGYGYTF | TGTGCCAGCAGGCAGGGGCCAGGGTATGGCTACACCTTC
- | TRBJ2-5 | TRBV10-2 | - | CASSETVGETQYF | TGCGCCAGCAGTGAGACAGTTGGGGAGACCCAGTACTTC
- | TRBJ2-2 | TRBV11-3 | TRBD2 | CASSLDLPGLAGPNTGELFF | TGTGCCAGCAGCTTAGATTTGCCCGGACTAGCGGGCCCCAACACCGGGGAGCTGTTTTTT
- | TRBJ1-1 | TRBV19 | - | CASSMGPGVTEAFF | TGTGCCAGTAGTATGGGGCCAGGGGTAACTGAAGCTTTCTTT
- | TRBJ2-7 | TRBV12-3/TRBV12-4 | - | CASSLFSSEQYF | TGTGCCAGCAGTTTATTTAGTAGCGAGCAGTACTTC
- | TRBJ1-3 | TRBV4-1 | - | CASSRDTDTIYF | TGCGCCAGCAGCCGGGACACGGACACCATATATTTT
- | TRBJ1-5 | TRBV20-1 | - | CSASRGRGNNQPQHF | TGCAGTGCTAGTCGAGGGCGTGGGAACAATCAGCCCCAGCATTTT
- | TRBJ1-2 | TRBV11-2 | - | CASSLGVAGYYGYTF | TGTGCCAGCAGCTTAGGTGTCGCAGGGTACTATGGCTACACCTTC
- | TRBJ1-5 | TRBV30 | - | CAWSRGRYNSNQPQHF | TGTGCCTGGAGTAGGGGCAGGTACAATAGCAATCAGCCCCAGCATTTT
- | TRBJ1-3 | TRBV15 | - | CATSRTDRGSGNTIYF | TGTGCCACCAGCAGGACGGACAGAGGCTCTGGAAACACCATATATTTT
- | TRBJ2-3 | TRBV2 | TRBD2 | CASSDVGGGSTDTQYF | TGTGCCAGCAGTGATGTTGGCGGGGGAAGCACAGATACGCAGTATTTT
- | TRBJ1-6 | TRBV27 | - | CASKREGFGSYNSPLHF | TGTGCCAGCAAAAGGGAGGGGTTTGGGTCCTATAATTCACCCCTCCACTTT
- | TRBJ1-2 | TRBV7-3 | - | CASSPATREANYGYTF | TGTGCCAGCAGCCCTGCGACGAGGGAAGCTAACTATGGCTACACCTTC
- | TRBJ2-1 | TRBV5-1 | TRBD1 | CASSPPGQVGREQFF | TGCGCCAGCAGCCCGCCGGGACAGGTTGGTAGAGAGCAGTTCTTC
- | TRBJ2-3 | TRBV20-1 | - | CSASHPAGDTQYF | TGCAGTGCTAGTCACCCAGCAGGAGATACGCAGTATTTT
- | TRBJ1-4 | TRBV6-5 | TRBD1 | CASTRGLLAEKLFF | TGTGCCAGCACCAGGGGGCTACTTGCTGAAAAACTGTTTTTT
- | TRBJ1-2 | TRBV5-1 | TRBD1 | CASSLVGTGDYGYTF | TGCGCCAGCAGCTTGGTCGGGACAGGGGACTATGGCTACACCTTC
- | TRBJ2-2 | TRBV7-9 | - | CASSSGGTGELFF | TGTGCCAGCAGCTCCGGGGGCACCGGGGAGCTGTTTTTT
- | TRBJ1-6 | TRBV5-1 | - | CASSLSTANNSPLHF | TGCGCCAGCAGCCTATCGACAGCAAATAATTCACCCCTCCACTTT
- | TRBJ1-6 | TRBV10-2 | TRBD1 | CASSLGQTNSPLHF | TGCGCCAGCAGCTTGGGACAGACGAATTCACCCCTCCACTTT
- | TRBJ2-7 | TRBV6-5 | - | CASNDGVGGYEQYF | TGTGCCAGCAACGACGGGGTCGGGGGATACGAGCAGTACTTC
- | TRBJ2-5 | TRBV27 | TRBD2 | CASSPGGYQETQYF | TGTGCCAGCAGTCCCGGGGGGTACCAAGAGACCCAGTACTTC
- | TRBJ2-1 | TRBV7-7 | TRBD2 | CASSLTSGRGDEQFF | TGTGCTAGCAGTCTCACTAGCGGGAGGGGTGATGAGCAGTTCTTC
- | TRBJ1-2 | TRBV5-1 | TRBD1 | CASSKQGRSSDGYTF | TGCGCCAGCAGCAAACAGGGGCGCTCCTCTGATGGCTACACCTTC
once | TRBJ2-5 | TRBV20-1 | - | CSARDKETQYF | TGCAGTGCTAGAGACAAAGAGACCCAGTACTTC
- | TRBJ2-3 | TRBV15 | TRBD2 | CATSRASGRASDTQYF | TGTGCCACCAGCAGGGCTAGCGGGAGGGCCTCAGATACGCAGTATTTT
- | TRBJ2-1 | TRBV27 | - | CASSFTGGNNEQFF | TGTGCCAGCAGTTTCACCGGGGGTAACAATGAGCAGTTCTTC
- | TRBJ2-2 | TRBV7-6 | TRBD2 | CASSLGPAGGATGELFF | TGTGCCAGCAGCTTAGGGCCCGCCGGGGGGGCGACCGGGGAGCTGTTTTTT
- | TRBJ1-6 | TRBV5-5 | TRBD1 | CASRSGTGYSPLHF | TGTGCCAGCAGGTCCGGGACAGGGTACTCACCCCTCCACTTT
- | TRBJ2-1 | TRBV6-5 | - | CASSYEVAENNEQFF | TGTGCCAGCAGTTACGAGGTAGCGGAAAACAATGAGCAGTTCTTC
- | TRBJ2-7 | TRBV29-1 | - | CSVGAGQGQAGGGYEQYF | TGCAGCGTTGGAGCGGGGCAGGGGCAGGCGGGCGGGGGCTACGAGCAGTACTTC
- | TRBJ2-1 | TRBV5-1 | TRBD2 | CASSQTSGGAGEQFF | TGCGCCAGCAGCCAGACTAGCGGGGGGGCTGGTGAGCAGTTCTTC
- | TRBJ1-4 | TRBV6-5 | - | CASSYSATRSNEKLFF | TGTGCCAGCAGTTACTCGGCCACCAGGTCTAATGAAAAACTGTTTTTT
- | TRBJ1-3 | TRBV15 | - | CATSVWGGVSGNTIYF | TGTGCCACCAGCGTATGGGGGGGGGTCTCTGGAAACACCATATATTTT
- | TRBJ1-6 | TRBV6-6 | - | CASSYGTVLTNSPLHF | TGTGCCAGCAGTTACGGAACAGTTTTGACTAATTCACCCCTCCACTTT
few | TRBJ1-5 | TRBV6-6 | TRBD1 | CASSGQDSNQPQHF | TGTGCCAGCAGTGGACAGGATAGCAATCAGCCCCAGCATTTT
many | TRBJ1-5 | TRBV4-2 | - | CASSQDGAGHQPQHF | TGTGCCAGCAGCCAAGATGGGGCAGGCCATCAGCCCCAGCATTTT
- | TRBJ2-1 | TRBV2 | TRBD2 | CASSQLAGGSYNEQFF | TGTGCCAGCAGCCAGTTGGCGGGAGGGTCCTACAATGAGCAGTTCTTC